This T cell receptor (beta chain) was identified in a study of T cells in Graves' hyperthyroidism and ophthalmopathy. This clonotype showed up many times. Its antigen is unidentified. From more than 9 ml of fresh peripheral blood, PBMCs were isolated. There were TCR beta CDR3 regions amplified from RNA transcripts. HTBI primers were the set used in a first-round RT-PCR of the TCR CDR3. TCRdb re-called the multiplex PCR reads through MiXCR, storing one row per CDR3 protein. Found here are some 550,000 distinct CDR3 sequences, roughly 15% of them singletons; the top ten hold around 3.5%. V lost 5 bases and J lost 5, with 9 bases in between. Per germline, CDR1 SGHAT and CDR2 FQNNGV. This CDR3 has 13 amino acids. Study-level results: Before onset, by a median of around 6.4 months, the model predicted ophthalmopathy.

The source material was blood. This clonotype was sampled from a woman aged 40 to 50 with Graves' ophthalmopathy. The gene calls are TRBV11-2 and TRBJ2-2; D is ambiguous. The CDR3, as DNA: TGTGCCAGCAGCCCTTTACGTACCGGGGAGCTGTTTTTT. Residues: CASSPLRTGELFF.